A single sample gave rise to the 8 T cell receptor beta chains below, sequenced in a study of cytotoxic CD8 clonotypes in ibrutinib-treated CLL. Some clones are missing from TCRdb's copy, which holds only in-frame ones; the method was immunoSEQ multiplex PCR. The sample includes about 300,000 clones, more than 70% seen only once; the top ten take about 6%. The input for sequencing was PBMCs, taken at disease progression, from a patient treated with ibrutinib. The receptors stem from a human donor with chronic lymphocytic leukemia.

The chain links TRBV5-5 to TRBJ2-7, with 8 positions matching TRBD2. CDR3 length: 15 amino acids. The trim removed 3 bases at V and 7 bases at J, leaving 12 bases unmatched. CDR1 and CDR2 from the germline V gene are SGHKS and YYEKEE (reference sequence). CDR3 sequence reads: CASSWTAGALGEQYF. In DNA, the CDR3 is TGTGCCAGCAGCTGGACAGCGGGAGCTCTAGGGGAGCAGTACTTC.

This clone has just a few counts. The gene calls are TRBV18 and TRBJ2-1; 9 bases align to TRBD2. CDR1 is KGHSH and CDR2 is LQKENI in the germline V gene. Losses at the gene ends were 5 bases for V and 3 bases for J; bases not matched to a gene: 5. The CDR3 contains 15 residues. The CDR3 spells CASSALAGHYNEQFF. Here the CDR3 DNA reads TGTGCCAGCTCAGCACTAGCGGGCCACTACAATGAGCAGTTCTTC.

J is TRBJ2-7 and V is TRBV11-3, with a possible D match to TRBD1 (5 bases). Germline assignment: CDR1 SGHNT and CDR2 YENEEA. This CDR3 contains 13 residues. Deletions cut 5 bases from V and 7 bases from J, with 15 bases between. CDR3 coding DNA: TGTGCCAGCAGCCCCGACAGCCCTGGAGAGCAGTACTTC. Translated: CASSPDSPGEQYF.

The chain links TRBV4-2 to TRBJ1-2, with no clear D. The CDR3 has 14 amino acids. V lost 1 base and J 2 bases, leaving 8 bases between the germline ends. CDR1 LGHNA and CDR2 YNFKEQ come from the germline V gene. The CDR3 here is CASSQGSDNYGYTF. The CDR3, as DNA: TGTGCCAGCAGCCAAGGGTCCGACAACTATGGCTACACCTTC.

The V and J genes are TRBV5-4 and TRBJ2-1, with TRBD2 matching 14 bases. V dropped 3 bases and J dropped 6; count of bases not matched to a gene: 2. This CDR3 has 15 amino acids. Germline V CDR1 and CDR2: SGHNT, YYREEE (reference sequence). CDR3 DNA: TGTGCCAGCAGCTCCGGACTAGCGGGGGGCAATGAGCAGTTCTTC. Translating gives CASSSGLAGGNEQFF.

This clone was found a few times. The CDR3 DNA reads as TGCGCCAGCAGCTCGGGGGGCCTAGAGACCCAGTACTTC. This translates into CASSSGGLETQYF. The chain uses TRBV5-1 and TRBJ2-5, with D possibly being TRBD2 (7 bases). The germline gives CDR1 SGHRS, CDR2 YFSETQ. The CDR3 runs 13 residues. Trimming took off 3 bases at V and 4 bases at J, with 10 bases between the two ends.

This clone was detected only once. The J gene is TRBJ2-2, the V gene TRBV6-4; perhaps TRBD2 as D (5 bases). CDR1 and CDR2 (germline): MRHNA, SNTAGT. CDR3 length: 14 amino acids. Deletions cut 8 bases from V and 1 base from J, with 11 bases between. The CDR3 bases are TGTGCCAGCGCCCTAGCACAGAACACCGGGGAGCTGTTTTTT. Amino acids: CASALAQNTGELFF.

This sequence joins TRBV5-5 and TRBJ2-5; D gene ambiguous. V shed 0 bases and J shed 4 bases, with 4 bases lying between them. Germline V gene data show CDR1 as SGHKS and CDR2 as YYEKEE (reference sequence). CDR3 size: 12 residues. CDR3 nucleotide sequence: TGTGCCAGCAGCTTGGCCGGAGAGACCCAGTACTTC. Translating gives CASSLAGETQYF.